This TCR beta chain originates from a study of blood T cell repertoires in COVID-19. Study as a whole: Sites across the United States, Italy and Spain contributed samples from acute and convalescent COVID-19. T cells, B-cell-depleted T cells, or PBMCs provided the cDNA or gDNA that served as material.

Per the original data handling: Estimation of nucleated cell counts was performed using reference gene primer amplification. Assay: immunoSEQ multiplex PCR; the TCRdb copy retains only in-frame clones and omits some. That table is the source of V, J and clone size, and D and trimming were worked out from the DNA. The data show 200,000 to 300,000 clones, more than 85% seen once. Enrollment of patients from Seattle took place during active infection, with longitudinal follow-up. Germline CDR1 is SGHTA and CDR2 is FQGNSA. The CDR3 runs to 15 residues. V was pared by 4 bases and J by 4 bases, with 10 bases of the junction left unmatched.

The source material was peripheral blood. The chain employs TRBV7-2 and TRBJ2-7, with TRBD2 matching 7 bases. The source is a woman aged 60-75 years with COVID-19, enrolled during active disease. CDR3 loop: CASSYSGGGYYEQYF. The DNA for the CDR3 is TGTGCCAGCAGCTATAGTGGGGGAGGGTATTACGAGCAGTACTTC.